The 2 T cell receptor beta chains below all came from one sample that was sequenced in a study of blood T cell repertoires in COVID-19. Clones were sequenced by immunoSEQ multiplex PCR, and TCRdb holds only the in-frame ones, with some missing. The table shows approximately 310,000 clones, with over 75% occurring only once. The material sequenced was peripheral blood. These receptors all stem from a man aged 50 or older with active or convalescent COVID-19.

The chain has TRBV28 and TRBJ1-1, with a weak D call TRBD1 (6 bases). Germline V gives CDR1 MDHEN, CDR2 SYDVKM. Between the trimmed V and J ends, which lost 6 bases and 2 bases, there was a span of 19 bases. This CDR3 is built from 16 residues. CDR3 residues: CASSRPQQGRNTEAFF. The CDR3 DNA follows: TGTGCCAGCAGCCGGCCCCAACAGGGCCGAAACACTGAAGCTTTCTTT.

The V gene is TRBV6-5, the J gene TRBJ2-2, with D maybe TRBD1 (5 bases). Germline values: CDR1 MNHEY, CDR2 SVGAGI. Trimming shortened V by 9 bases and J by 0 bases, and 8 bases separated the two germline ends. This CDR3 region has 13 residues. The CDR3 reads CASKGTNTGELFF. In nucleotides, the CDR3 is TGTGCCAGTAAGGGGACGAACACCGGGGAGCTGTTTTTT.